This entry is about one T cell receptor beta chain. What it binds is unknown. The data are from a study of cytomegalovirus exposure and HLA in healthy donors. Study outcomes and limitations: Later analysis indicated greater clonal expansion among HLA-associated TCR beta chains than among equally common other chains. The authors later linked a missense DCLRE1C variant to TCR beta V- and J-gene trimming.

PCR used 60 Vbeta primers and 13 Jbeta primers. Assay used: immunoSEQ multiplex PCR; TCRdb lists only in-frame clones, some missing. The table has tens of thousands of clones, roughly 78% seen once. It was healthy bone marrow donors who served as donors. This CDR3 comprises 17 residues. The V gene lost 1 base and the J gene lost 0 bases, with 15 bases spanning the gap. Germline V CDR1 and CDR2: SGHTA, FQGNSA. The V gene is TRBV7-2, the J gene TRBJ1-2, with D perhaps matching TRBD1 (6 bases). The receptor comes from a male donor in good health and CMV-seropositive. Sequenced sample: PBMCs. CDR3 amino acids: CASSLVGQGRTNYGYTF. CDR3 nucleotide sequence: TGTGCCAGCAGCTTAGTAGGGCAGGGGCGAACTAACTATGGCTACACCTTC.